The 9 T cell receptor beta chains presented below share a single source sample, sequenced in a study of cytomegalovirus exposure and HLA in healthy donors. With 60 Vbeta and 13 Jbeta primers, the PCR was carried out. Generated by immunoSEQ multiplex PCR, the TCRdb table keeps only in-frame clones and is missing some. The sample holds roughly 130,000 clones, about 70% seen once. The sample taken for sequencing was PBMCs. Receptors originate from a woman in her 40s in good health and CMV-seropositive.

This clone was seen once. The gene calls are TRBV5-1 and TRBJ2-7; 8 bases map to TRBD1. This CDR3 contains 13 residues. Germline-derived CDR1 and CDR2 are SGHRS and YFSETQ. V trimming: 2 bases; J trimming: 6 bases; junction bases outside the gene matches: 4. The CDR3 DNA reads as TGCGCCAGCAGCTTCGGACAGGGACGCGAGCAGTACTTC. Residues: CASSFGQGREQYF.

This rearrangement joins TRBV5-1 to TRBJ2-5; the D gene is possibly TRBD1 (5 bases). Per the germline V gene, CDR1 is SGHRS and CDR2 is YFSETQ. The CDR3 is 13 residues long. Trimming pared 3 bases from V and 2 bases from J, leaving 8 bases between. This CDR3 reads CASSSDRQETQYF. The CDR3 DNA reads TGCGCCAGCAGCTCCGACAGACAAGAGACCCAGTACTTC.

CDR3 sequence: CASSIPGDDEQFF. CDR3 coding DNA: TGTGCCAGTAGTATTCCGGGAGACGATGAGCAGTTCTTC. The chain is built from TRBV19 and TRBJ2-1, with a tentative D call TRBD2 (6 bases). Trimming removed 3 bases at V and 8 bases at J, with 11 bases between. The germline CDR1 and CDR2 sequences are LNHDA and SQIVND (reference sequence). This CDR3 is 13 amino acids long.

This chain joins TRBV30 and TRBJ2-3, with a tentative D call TRBD2 (6 bases). This CDR3 is 13 amino acids long. In germline, CDR1 is GTSNPN, CDR2 SVGIG (reference sequence). V gave up 3 bases and J gave up 1 base, with 8 bases separating them. CDR3: CAWSPSGTDTQYF. For the CDR3, the DNA is TGTGCCTGGAGCCCTAGCGGCACAGATACGCAGTATTTT.

CDR3 nucleotides: TGTGCCAGCAAGCAGGGGTACGACGGTAACACCATATATTTT. It translates to CASKQGYDGNTIYF. The chain employs TRBV27 and TRBJ1-3; maybe TRBD1 (6 bases). The CDR3 has 14 amino acids. The V gene lost 7 bases and the J gene lost 7 bases, with 17 bases spanning the gap. From germline, CDR1 is MNHEY and CDR2 SMNVEV (reference sequence).

The chain employs TRBV30 and TRBJ2-7; 9 bases align to TRBD1. The CDR3 sequence is 14 residues long. The V gene's germline CDR1 is GTSNPN and CDR2 SVGIG (reference sequence). Trimming cost V 1 base and J 7 bases; bases outside gene matches: 8. CDR3 loop: CAWSGPGQGLEQYF. The CDR3 DNA sequence: TGTGCCTGGAGTGGACCGGGACAGGGCCTGGAGCAGTACTTC.

In its sample, this clone was seen a few times. The chain links TRBV19 to TRBJ2-7; D not certain. The CDR3 spans 13 residues. Germline CDR1 LNHDA, CDR2 SQIVND (reference sequence). Trimming left V 2 bases short and J 4 bases short, with 9 bases between. CDR3: CASSINPEYEQYF. In DNA form, the CDR3 reads TGTGCCAGTAGTATAAACCCTGAGTACGAGCAGTACTTC.

This clone has more than one count but fewer than ten. This sequence joins TRBV5-1 and TRBJ2-7; TRBD1 aligns across 9 bases. The CDR3 contains 17 residues. Unmatched junction bases numbered 11, after V lost 0 bases and J lost 4 bases. Germline V gives CDR1 SGHRS, CDR2 YFSETQ. CDR3 sequence: CASSLAPLGQGVYEQYF. Written as DNA, the CDR3 is TGCGCCAGCAGCTTGGCCCCCTTGGGACAGGGTGTTTACGAGCAGTACTTC.

The rearrangement uses TRBV6-1 and TRBJ1-1; D gene uncertain. Germline V CDR1 and CDR2: MNHNS, SASEGT. V was shortened by 6 bases and J by 5 bases, with 13 bases between the two germline ends. This CDR3 contains 13 residues. CDR3 sequence reads: CASSFAGGTEAFF. DNA for the CDR3: TGTGCCAGCAGCTTCGCCGGCGGGACTGAAGCTTTCTTT.